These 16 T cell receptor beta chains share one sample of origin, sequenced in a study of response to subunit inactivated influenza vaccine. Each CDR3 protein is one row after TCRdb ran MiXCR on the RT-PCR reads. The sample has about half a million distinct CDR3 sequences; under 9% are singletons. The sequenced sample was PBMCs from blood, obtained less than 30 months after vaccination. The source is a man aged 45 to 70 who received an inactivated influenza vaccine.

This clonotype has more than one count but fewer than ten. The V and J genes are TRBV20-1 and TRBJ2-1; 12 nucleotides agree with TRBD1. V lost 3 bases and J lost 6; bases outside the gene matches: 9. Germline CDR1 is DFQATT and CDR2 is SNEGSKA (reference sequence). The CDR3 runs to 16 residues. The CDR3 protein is CSASSWDRGRSNEQFF. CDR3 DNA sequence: TGCAGTGCTAGTTCTTGGGACAGGGGGCGATCCAATGAGCAGTTCTTC.

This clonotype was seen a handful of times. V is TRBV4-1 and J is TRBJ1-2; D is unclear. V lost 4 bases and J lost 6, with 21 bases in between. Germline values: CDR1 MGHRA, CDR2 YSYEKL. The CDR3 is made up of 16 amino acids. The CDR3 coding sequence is TGCGCCAGCAGCCGCCATAGGGAGGGTAGTGGGCATGGCTACACCTTC. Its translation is CASSRHREGSGHGYTF.

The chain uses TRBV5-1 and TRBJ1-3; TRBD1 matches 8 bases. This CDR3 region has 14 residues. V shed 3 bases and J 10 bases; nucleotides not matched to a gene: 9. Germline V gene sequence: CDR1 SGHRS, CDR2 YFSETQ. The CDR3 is CASSSTGGGETIYF. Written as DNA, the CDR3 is TGCGCCAGCAGCTCCACAGGGGGAGGAGAGACCATATATTTT.

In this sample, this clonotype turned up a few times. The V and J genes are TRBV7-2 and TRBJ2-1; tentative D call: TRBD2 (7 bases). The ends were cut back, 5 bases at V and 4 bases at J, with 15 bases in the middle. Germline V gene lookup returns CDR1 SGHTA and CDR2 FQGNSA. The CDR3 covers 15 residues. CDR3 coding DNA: TGTGCCAGCAGCCGCCCAGGGAGGGGGTACAATGAGCAGTTCTTC. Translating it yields CASSRPGRGYNEQFF.

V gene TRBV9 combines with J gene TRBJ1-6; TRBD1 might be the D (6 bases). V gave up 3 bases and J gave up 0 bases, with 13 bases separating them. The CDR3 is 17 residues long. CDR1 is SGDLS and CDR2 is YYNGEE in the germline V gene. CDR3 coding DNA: TGTGCCAGCAGCGCCCACAGGGCTAGCTCCTATAATTCACCCCTCCACTTT. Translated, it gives CASSAHRASSYNSPLHF.

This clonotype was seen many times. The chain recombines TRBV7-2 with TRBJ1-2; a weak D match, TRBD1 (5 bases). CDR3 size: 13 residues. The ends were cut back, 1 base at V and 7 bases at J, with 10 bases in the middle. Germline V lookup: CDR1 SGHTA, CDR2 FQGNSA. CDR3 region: CASSLEGAPGYTF. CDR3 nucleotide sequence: TGTGCCAGCAGCTTAGAAGGGGCGCCTGGCTACACCTTC.

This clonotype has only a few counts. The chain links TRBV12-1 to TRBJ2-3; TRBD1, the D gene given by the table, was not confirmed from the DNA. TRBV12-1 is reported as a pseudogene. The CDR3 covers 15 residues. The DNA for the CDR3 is TGTGCCAGCACCCTGGCGTCTTACAGCACAGATACGCAGTATTTT. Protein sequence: CASTLASYSTDTQYF.

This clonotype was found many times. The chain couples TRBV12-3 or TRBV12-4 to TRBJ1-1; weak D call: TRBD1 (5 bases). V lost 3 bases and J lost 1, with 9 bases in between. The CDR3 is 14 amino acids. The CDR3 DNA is TGTGCCAGCAGTTTCTCCGGGGGGAACACTGAAGCTTTCTTT. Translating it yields CASSFSGGNTEAFF.

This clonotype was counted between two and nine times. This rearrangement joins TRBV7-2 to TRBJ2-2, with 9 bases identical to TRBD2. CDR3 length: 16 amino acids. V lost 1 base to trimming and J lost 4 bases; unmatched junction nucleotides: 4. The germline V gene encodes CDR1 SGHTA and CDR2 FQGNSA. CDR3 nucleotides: TGTGCCAGCAGCTTAGAGGCGGGGGGGGTCACCGGGGAGCTGTTTTTT. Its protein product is CASSLEAGGVTGELFF.

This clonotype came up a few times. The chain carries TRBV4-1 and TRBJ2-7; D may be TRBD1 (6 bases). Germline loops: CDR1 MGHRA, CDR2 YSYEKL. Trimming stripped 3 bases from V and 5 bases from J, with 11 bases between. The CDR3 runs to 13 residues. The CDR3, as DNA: TGCGCCAGCAGCCATTTGCAGGGGAACGAGCAGTACTTC. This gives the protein CASSHLQGNEQYF.

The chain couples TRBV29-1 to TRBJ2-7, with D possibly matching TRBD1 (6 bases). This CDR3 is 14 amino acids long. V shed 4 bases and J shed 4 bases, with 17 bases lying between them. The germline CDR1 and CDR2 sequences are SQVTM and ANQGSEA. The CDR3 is CSVVTGQPPYEQYF. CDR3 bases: TGCAGCGTTGTAACCGGACAGCCTCCTTACGAGCAGTACTTC.

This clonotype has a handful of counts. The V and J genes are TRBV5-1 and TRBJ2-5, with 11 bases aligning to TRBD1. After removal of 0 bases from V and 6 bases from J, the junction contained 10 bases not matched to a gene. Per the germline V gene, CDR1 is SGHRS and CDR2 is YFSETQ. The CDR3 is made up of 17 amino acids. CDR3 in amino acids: CASSLDRRTGGRKTQYF. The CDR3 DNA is TGCGCCAGCAGCTTGGATCGGAGGACAGGGGGCAGGAAGACCCAGTACTTC.

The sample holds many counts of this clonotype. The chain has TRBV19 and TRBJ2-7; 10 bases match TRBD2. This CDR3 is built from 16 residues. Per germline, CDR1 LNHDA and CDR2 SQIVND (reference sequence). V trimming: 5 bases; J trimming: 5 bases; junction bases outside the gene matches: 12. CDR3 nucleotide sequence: TGTGCCAGTAGTTCCCCGTCCCTAGCGGGAGTTGACGAGCAGTACTTC. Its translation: CASSSPSLAGVDEQYF.

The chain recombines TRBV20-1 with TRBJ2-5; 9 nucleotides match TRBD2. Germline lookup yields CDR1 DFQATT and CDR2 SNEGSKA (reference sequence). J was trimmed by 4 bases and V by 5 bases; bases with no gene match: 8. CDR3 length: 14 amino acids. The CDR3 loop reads CSAHRRGGGETQYF. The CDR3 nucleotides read TGCAGTGCTCACCGGCGGGGGGGCGGAGAGACCCAGTACTTC.

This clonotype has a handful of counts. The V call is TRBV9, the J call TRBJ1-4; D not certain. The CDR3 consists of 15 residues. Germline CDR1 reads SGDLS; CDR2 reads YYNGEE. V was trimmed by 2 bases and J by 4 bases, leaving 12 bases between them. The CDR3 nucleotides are TGTGCCAGCAGCGTCGGACCCGGGCATAATGAAAAACTGTTTTTT. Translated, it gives CASSVGPGHNEKLFF. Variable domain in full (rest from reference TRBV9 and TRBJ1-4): DSGVTQTPKHLITATGQRVTLRCSPRSGDLSVYWYQQSLDQGLQFLIQYYNGEERAKGNILERFSAQQFPDLHSELNLSSLELGDSALYFCASSVGPGHNEKLFFGSGTQLSVL.

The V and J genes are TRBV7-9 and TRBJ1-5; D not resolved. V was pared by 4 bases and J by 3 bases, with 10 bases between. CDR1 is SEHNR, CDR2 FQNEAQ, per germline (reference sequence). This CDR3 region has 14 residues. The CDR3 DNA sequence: TGTGCCAGCAGCTCGGGATTATTCAATCAGCCCCAGCATTTT. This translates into CASSSGLFNQPQHF.